This TCR beta chain was sequenced in a study of blood T cell repertoires in COVID-19. Whole-study context: Sites in the United States, Italy and Spain provided acute and convalescent COVID-19 samples.

Assay: immunoSEQ multiplex PCR; the TCRdb copy retains only in-frame clones and omits some. The profile covers more than 300,000 clones, with about 89% appearing a single time and 8% to 13% taken by the ten largest. Per the germline V gene, CDR1 is SGHNT and CDR2 is YENEEA. The CDR3 is made up of 16 amino acids. The V segment lost 1 base and the J segment 2 bases; nucleotides outside the gene matches: 8. The Seattle site enrolled patients during active infection and followed them longitudinally. Input material: peripheral blood. This clonotype originated in a woman aged 30 to 39 with COVID-19, enrolled during active disease. The chain carries TRBV11-3 and TRBJ2-7; the match to TRBD2 covers 7 bases. CDR3 protein: CASSLVGGTQTYEQYF. The DNA of the CDR3 is TGTGCCAGCAGCTTAGTCGGGGGGACCCAAACCTACGAGCAGTACTTC.